These 23 T cell receptor beta chains were all obtained from the same sample, sequenced in a study of read filtering for tumor transcriptome and immune sequencing. The library was built from about 400 ng RNA with molecular barcoded adaptors for alpha/delta and beta/gamma chains. TCRdb redid the calling of the reads with MiXCR, one entry per CDR3 protein. Of over 45,000 distinct CDR3 sequences in the sample, around a fifth were seen once. Sequencing was performed on a population of CD138-negative cells sorted from bone marrow. Every receptor here comes from a donor at least 40 years old with multiple myeloma.

This rearrangement joins TRBV7-3 to TRBJ2-2; TRBD2 agrees at 10 bases. Trimming cost V 4 bases and J 3 bases; bases outside gene matches: 2. This CDR3 has 15 amino acids. The V gene's germline CDR1 is SGHTA and CDR2 FQGTGA. The CDR3 is CASSYSGGHTGELFF. DNA of the CDR3: TGTGCCAGCAGCTATAGCGGGGGGCACACCGGGGAGCTGTTTTTT.

This clonotype has ten or more counts. The rearrangement joins TRBV28 to TRBJ1-2, with 10 bases identical to TRBD1. With 3 bases clipped from V and 4 bases from J, the junction kept 8 bases outside the gene matches. The CDR3 loop spans 16 amino acids. Germline V gives CDR1 MDHEN, CDR2 SYDVKM. CDR3 sequence reads: CASSFIRTGGGYGYTF. DNA of the CDR3: TGTGCCAGCAGTTTCATACGGACAGGGGGGGGCTATGGCTACACCTTC.

This clonotype appeared a few times. The V and J genes are TRBV2 and TRBJ1-6; D is uncertain. CDR3 length equals 15 residues. The ends were cut back, 7 bases at V and 9 bases at J, with 19 bases in the middle. Germline V gene data show CDR1 as SNHLY and CDR2 as FYNNEI. CDR3 protein: CASNTASGRSSPLHF. CDR3 nucleotide sequence: TGTGCCAGCAATACTGCGTCTGGGCGCAGTTCACCCCTCCACTTT.

This clonotype came up many times. The rearrangement uses TRBV19 and TRBJ2-1; 10 bases are a match to TRBD1. The CDR3 covers 16 residues. Germline CDR1 LNHDA, CDR2 SQIVND (reference sequence). With V trimmed by 3 bases and J by 7 bases, 9 bases remained unmatched. CDR3 protein: CASSIGDRGPWNEQFF. The CDR3 nucleotides are TGTGCCAGTAGTATCGGCGACAGGGGGCCTTGGAATGAGCAGTTCTTC.

In its sample, this clonotype was seen a few times. Just one base apart from a much larger clone, this may be a read error. This likely comes from a read error, as the CDR3 has no conserved phenylalanine or tryptophan at its end. The rearrangement joins TRBV11-3 to TRBJ2-1; 13 positions match TRBD2. The CDR3 spans 14 residues. The germline CDR1 and CDR2 sequences are SGHNT and YENEEA. The J segment lost 10 bases and the V segment lost 5 bases, leaving 5 bases of the junction unmatched. The CDR3 protein is CASSPPGLAGEQFL. In nucleotides, the CDR3 is TGTGCCAGCAGCCCCCCGGGACTAGCGGGAGAGCAGTTCCTC.

This clonotype was recorded at least ten times. The V call is TRBV28, the J call TRBJ2-7; D is unclear. V lost 8 bases and J 4 bases, leaving 6 bases between the germline ends. Germline V gives CDR1 MDHEN, CDR2 SYDVKM. This CDR3 has 10 residues. CDR3 sequence (DNA): TGTGCCAGCGGAAATTACGAGCAGTACTTC. This sequence encodes CASGNYEQYF.

This clonotype was seen at least ten times. In DNA, the CDR3 is TGTGCCAGCAGTTACTCGCTACGTAGCCAAGAGACCCAGTACTTC. It encodes CASSYSLRSQETQYF. The rearrangement links TRBV6-5 to TRBJ2-5; D gene uncertain. CDR1 and CDR2 (germline): MNHEY, SVGAGI. The CDR3 spans 15 residues. Trimming took off 0 bases at V and 1 base at J, with 9 bases between the two ends.

This clonotype was recorded at least ten times. This rearrangement joins TRBV20-1 to TRBJ2-3, with 8 bases lining up with TRBD2. V lost 6 bases, J lost 3 bases, and 14 bases stayed unmatched. This CDR3 spans 16 amino acids. Germline CDR1 is DFQATT and CDR2 is SNEGSKA (reference sequence). The CDR3 DNA reads as TGCAGTGCAATTCCTAAAACGGTAGCGGGAACAGATACGCAGTATTTT. Its protein product is CSAIPKTVAGTDTQYF.

Many counts were recorded for this clonotype. The CDR3 nucleotides are TGTGCCAGCTCACCACCGGGGACGATCACAGATACGCAGTATTTT. It is translated as CASSPPGTITDTQYF. V gene TRBV18 combines with J gene TRBJ2-3, with D perhaps being TRBD1 or TRBD2 (5 bases each). The CDR3 extends over 15 amino acids. CDR1 and CDR2 (germline): KGHSH, LQKENI. The V gene lost 0 bases and the J gene lost 2 bases, with 9 bases spanning the gap.

This clonotype was detected many times. The chain couples TRBV20-1 to TRBJ2-3; 7 bases align to TRBD2. The CDR3 is made up of 17 amino acids. Per germline, CDR1 DFQATT and CDR2 SNEGSKA (reference sequence). Trimming at V came to 0 bases and at J to 1 base, leaving 10 bases not matched to a gene. The CDR3 sequence: CSARDRSAGVGTDTQYF. The CDR3, as DNA: TGCAGTGCTAGAGATCGATCGGCGGGAGTCGGCACAGATACGCAGTATTTT.

Ten or more counts support this clonotype. The chain carries TRBV23-1 and TRBJ2-6, with no clear D. TRBV23-1 is an ORF for which the function is uncertain. This CDR3 is built from 17 residues. Trimming took off 4 bases at V and 4 bases at J, with 17 bases between the two ends. The CDR3 DNA reads as TGCGCCAGCAGTCTAAAGGCTGGCTGGTGCGGGGCCAACGTCCTGACTTTC. Encoded protein: CASSLKAGWCGANVLTF.

In the case of this clonotype: Just one base apart from a much larger clone, this may be a read error. Likely a read error: the CDR3 ends without its conserved phenylalanine or tryptophan. The V call is TRBV5-1, the J call TRBJ2-3; 7 bases map to TRBD1. Trimming at V came to 5 bases and at J to 3 bases, leaving 3 bases not matched to a gene. Germline CDR1 and CDR2: SGHRS and YFSETQ. The CDR3 length is 13 residues. As DNA, the CDR3 is TGCGCCAGCAGGAGACAGGGAACAGATACGCAGTATCTT. Translating it yields CASRRQGTDTQYL.

This clonotype was seen many times. This chain uses TRBV6-5 with TRBJ2-1; 7 bases line up with TRBD2. From germline, CDR1 is MNHEY and CDR2 SVGAGI. This CDR3 is 15 amino acids long. The J segment lost 5 bases and the V segment lost 5 bases, leaving 9 bases of the junction unmatched. The CDR3 protein is CASSPGGILNNEQFF. As DNA, the CDR3 is TGTGCCAGCAGTCCCGGGGGGATTTTAAACAATGAGCAGTTCTTC.

This clonotype was counted at least ten times. This chain uses TRBV27 with TRBJ2-1; TRBD2 matches at 9 bases. This CDR3 spans 14 amino acids. Per the germline V gene, CDR1 is MNHEY and CDR2 is SMNVEV (reference sequence). V lost 2 bases to trimming and J lost 9 bases; unmatched junction nucleotides: 5. The CDR3, as DNA: TGTGCCAGCAGTTTAGCGGGAGGGCACGTTGAGCAGTTCTTC. Amino acids: CASSLAGGHVEQFF.

This clonotype appeared many times. A far larger clone is one nucleotide away, so this likely arose from a read error. V is TRBV12-3 or TRBV12-4 and J is TRBJ2-1; 9 nucleotides align to TRBD1. V shed 6 bases, J shed 7 bases, and the junction held 7 bases outside the gene matches. This CDR3 spans 14 amino acids. CDR3 sequence: CASSRWDRDNEQFF. In DNA form, the CDR3 reads TGTGCCAGCAGCCGCTGGGACAGGGATAATGAGCAGTTCTTC.

This clonotype was recorded at least ten times. The chain carries TRBV7-2 and TRBJ2-2; 13 bases are a match to TRBD2. The V gene's germline CDR1 is SGHTA and CDR2 FQGNSA. V shed 8 bases, J shed 8 bases, and the junction held 11 bases outside the gene matches. The length of the CDR3 is 16 residues. The CDR3 loop is CASRQPGLAGSGELFF. CDR3 sequence (DNA): TGTGCCAGCCGGCAACCGGGACTAGCGGGATCGGGGGAGCTGTTTTTT.

Concerning this clonotype itself: This likely came from a read error, as a far larger clone is one base away. This rearrangement joins TRBV4-3 to TRBJ2-7, with 9 bases that match TRBD2. This CDR3 spans 17 amino acids. J lost 7 bases, V lost 0 bases, and 13 bases had no gene match. Germline loops: CDR1 LGHNA, CDR2 YSLEER. Written as DNA, the CDR3 is TGCGCCAGCAGCCAAGAGCCCCCAGGCGGGGGGGCCCGAGAGCAGTACTTC. It translates to CASSQEPPGGGAREQYF.

This clonotype was observed at least ten times. CDR3 sequence: CASENKNRDRVYEQYF. The CDR3 DNA reads as TGTGCCAGCGAAAATAAAAACCGGGACAGGGTCTACGAGCAGTACTTC. The chain combines TRBV28 with TRBJ2-7; 9 nucleotides match TRBD1. From germline, CDR1 is MDHEN and CDR2 SYDVKM. V trimming: 8 bases; J trimming: 3 bases; junction bases outside the gene matches: 14. The CDR3 contains 16 residues.

Only a few counts were recorded for this clonotype. The rearrangement links TRBV10-3 to TRBJ2-2; D unresolved. Germline assignment: CDR1 ENHRY and CDR2 SYGVKD. Trimming removed 1 base at V and 0 bases at J, with 15 bases between. The CDR3 extends over 18 amino acids. The CDR3 region is CAISEYPWSAANTGELFF. CDR3 DNA sequence: TGTGCCATCAGTGAGTACCCCTGGAGCGCGGCGAACACCGGGGAGCTGTTTTTT.

This chain joins TRBV11-2 and TRBJ1-1, with 7 bases that match TRBD1. The CDR3 spans 13 residues. Germline CDR1 SGHAT, CDR2 FQNNGV. Trimming took 5 bases from V and 3 from J; bases not matched to a gene: 3. The CDR3 is CASSTGTDTEAFF. In DNA, the CDR3 is TGTGCCAGCAGCACCGGGACAGACACTGAAGCTTTCTTT.

The V and J genes are TRBV6-4 and TRBJ2-2; D may be TRBD1 (5 bases). Germline lookup yields CDR1 MRHNA and CDR2 SNTAGT. This CDR3 spans 13 amino acids. With 9 bases removed from V and 1 base from J, the gap between germline ends came to 9 bases. The CDR3 spells CARGQGNTGELFF. DNA of the CDR3: TGTGCCAGGGGGCAGGGGAACACCGGGGAGCTGTTTTTT.

The chain has TRBV23-1 and TRBJ2-2, with D uncertain. TRBV23-1 is filed as an ORF, its function uncertain. Deletions cut 0 bases from V and 8 bases from J, with 4 bases between. The CDR3 totals 12 residues. Here the CDR3 DNA reads TGCGCCAGCAGTCAATCGGGTGGGGAGCTGTTTTTT. Protein product: CASSQSGGELFF.

This clonotype appeared many times. The rearrangement joins TRBV19 to TRBJ2-2; perhaps TRBD1 as D (5 bases). The CDR3 has 15 amino acids. Trimming cost V 7 bases and J 4 bases, with 16 bases left between them. Germline CDR1 and CDR2: LNHDA and SQIVND (reference sequence). CDR3 protein: CASMRLLRGTGELFF. CDR3 coding DNA: TGTGCCAGTATGAGGTTGCTTAGGGGCACCGGGGAGCTGTTTTTT.